This TCR beta chain was obtained from a study of blood T cell repertoires in COVID-19. Study-level background: Acute-phase and convalescent COVID-19 samples originated in the United States, Italy and Spain. PBMCs, B-cell-depleted T cells, or T cells were the source of the cDNA or gDNA that made up the material.

This CDR3 region has 16 residues. Germline loops: CDR1 KGHDR, CDR2 SFDVKD. With V trimmed by 7 bases and J by 3 bases, 9 bases remained unmatched. Original data processing: Estimated nucleated cell counts came from reference gene primer amplification. Clones were read by immunoSEQ multiplex PCR, and TCRdb kept only the in-frame ones, dropping some. That table supplies the V and J calls and clone size; D and trimming were determined from the DNA. The sample lists approximately 140,000 clones, 60% to 85% occurring once. Sequencing used peripheral blood. V and J are TRBV24-1 and TRBJ1-5; 9 nucleotides agree with TRBD1. The source of this sequence is a man aged 45-65 years with acute or convalescent COVID-19. Here the CDR3 reads CATSDRGQGFNQPQHF. DNA for the CDR3: TGTGCCACCAGCGATAGGGGACAGGGTTTCAATCAGCCCCAGCATTTT.